The 10 T cell receptor beta chains presented below share a single source sample, sequenced in a study of T cell changes during pregnancy in multiple sclerosis. Profiling relied on immunoSEQ multiplex PCR, and the TCRdb table lists in-frame clones only, not all of them. The sample records about 18,000 clones, under 90% being singletons. Sample: CD8+ T cells from peripheral blood mononuclear cells, taken after pregnancy. These receptors were obtained from a female donor with multiple sclerosis, enrolled in a pregnancy study.

The rearrangement links TRBV6-1 to TRBJ1-4; possibly TRBD1 for D (6 bases). This CDR3 is 15 amino acids long. Germline V gene data show CDR1 as MNHNS and CDR2 as SASEGT. The V end was cut by 1 base, the J end by 5 bases, with 11 bases between. For the CDR3, the DNA is TGTGCCAGCAGTGAAGTGGGGACAATAAATGAAAAACTGTTTTTT. It encodes CASSEVGTINEKLFF.

The chain carries TRBV27 and TRBJ1-5; the match to TRBD1 covers 9 bases. V shed 1 base and J 7 bases; nucleotides not matched to a gene: 11. The germline V gene has CDR1 MNHEY and CDR2 SMNVEV (reference sequence). This CDR3 spans 17 amino acids. The CDR3 sequence is CASSLFPPTGGFQPQHF. DNA for the CDR3: TGTGCCAGCAGTTTATTTCCCCCGACAGGGGGTTTCCAGCCCCAGCATTTT.

A few counts support this clone. The chain recombines TRBV2 with TRBJ2-7; 8 bases fit TRBD1. Germline CDR1 is SNHLY and CDR2 is FYNNEI. Trimming removed 6 bases from V and 5 bases from J; junction bases left unmatched: 0. This CDR3 spans 11 amino acids. The CDR3: CASRDRDEQYF. DNA of the CDR3: TGTGCCAGCAGGGACAGGGACGAGCAGTACTTC.

This chain links TRBV27 with TRBJ1-2; 9 nucleotides line up with TRBD1. This CDR3 is built from 16 residues. Germline-derived CDR1 and CDR2 are MNHEY and SMNVEV (reference sequence). With 6 bases clipped from V and 2 bases from J, the junction kept 10 bases outside the gene matches. In DNA, the CDR3 is TGTGCCAGCAGACCCGGGACAGGGCGAGTCAACTATGGCTACACCTTC. Encoded protein: CASRPGTGRVNYGYTF.

The J gene is TRBJ2-7, the V gene TRBV5-6; 11 bases fit TRBD1. The CDR3 consists of 14 residues. Germline CDR1 and CDR2: SGHDT and YYEEEE. Germline trimming cut 0 bases from V and 5 bases from J; bases unmatched to any gene: 1. The CDR3 reads CASSLGGQGDEQYF. For the CDR3, the DNA is TGTGCCAGCAGCTTGGGGGGACAGGGGGACGAGCAGTACTTC.

The chain employs TRBV5-1 and TRBJ1-1; no firm D call. Trimming removed 0 bases at V and 1 base at J, with 4 bases between. The germline V gene encodes CDR1 SGHRS and CDR2 YFSETQ. The CDR3 is made up of 13 amino acids. The CDR3 region has the DNA TGCGCCAGCAGCTTGGCCCAGAACACTGAAGCTTTCTTT. Protein product: CASSLAQNTEAFF. The entire variable domain, with the rest obtained from reference TRBV5-1 and TRBJ1-1, is as follows: KAGVTQTPRYLIKTRGQQVTLSCSPISGHRSVSWYQQTPGQGLQFLFEYFSETQRNKGNFPGRFSGRQFSNSRSEMNVSTLELGDSALYLCASSLAQNTEAFFGQGTRLTVV.

This rearrangement joins TRBV19 to TRBJ2-1, with TRBD2 identical over 11 bases. V shed 5 bases, J shed 8 bases, and the junction held 14 bases outside the gene matches. CDR3 length: 17 amino acids. The germline V gene has CDR1 LNHDA and CDR2 SQIVND (reference sequence). The CDR3: CASSALQLAGDSDEQFF. The CDR3 nucleotides are TGTGCCAGTAGTGCACTCCAACTAGCGGGAGATAGCGATGAGCAGTTCTTC.

The rearrangement links TRBV7-7 to TRBJ2-5; 11 bases line up with TRBD2. The CDR3 sequence is 16 residues long. Losses at the gene ends were 3 bases for V and 5 bases for J; bases not matched to a gene: 8. Germline V lookup: CDR1 SSHAT, CDR2 FNYEAQ (reference sequence). In DNA form, the CDR3 reads TGTGCCAGCAGCTTCCTCGGTAGCGGGGGGGCGGAGACCCAGTACTTC. This codes for CASSFLGSGGAETQYF.

This chain uses TRBV27 with TRBJ2-2; the D is unclear. Germline CDR1 and CDR2: MNHEY and SMNVEV (reference sequence). The length of the CDR3 is 16 residues. The V end was cut by 5 bases, the J end by 0 bases, with 13 bases between. The CDR3: CASSPDLVANTGELFF. CDR3 in DNA: TGTGCCAGCAGTCCCGATCTAGTGGCGAACACCGGGGAGCTGTTTTTT.

Concerning this clone itself: The junction differs from germline at one of its ends, possibly a read error. This chain joins TRBV4-1 and TRBJ2-5; unclear D gene. The CDR3 sequence is 15 residues long. Germline lookup yields CDR1 MGHRA and CDR2 YSYEKL. CDR3 DNA sequence: TGCGCCAGCAGCCAAGATGAGCGCCTTAAAGACACCCAGTACTTC. Encoded protein: CASSQDERLKDTQYF.